This entry features one T cell receptor delta chain sequence. The TCRdb record carries a much larger clone's protein, which differs from this DNA's translation at residue 4; a read error is the likely cause, and the protein listed here is the DNA translation. The germline V gene has CDR1 GEAIGNYY and CDR2 EKD. CDR3 size: 16 residues. TCRdb reanalyzed the RT-PCR reads using CATT. Of 950 to 1,100 delta-chain clones detected, 3.8% appear once; the ten largest clones hold roughly 51%. The data were obtained in a study of gamma-delta T cells after stem cell transplantation. This receptor was identified in a human donor. It is not recorded whose cells these are; they may come from a transplant donor. The V and J genes are TRDV2 and TRDJ1; maybe TRDD3 (6 bases). Sequencing was carried out using gamma-delta T cells. Written as DNA, the CDR3 is TGTGCCTGTGTCACCGTGGGGGGTTTCAACACCGATAAACTCATCTTT. As protein: CACVTVGGFNTDKLIF.